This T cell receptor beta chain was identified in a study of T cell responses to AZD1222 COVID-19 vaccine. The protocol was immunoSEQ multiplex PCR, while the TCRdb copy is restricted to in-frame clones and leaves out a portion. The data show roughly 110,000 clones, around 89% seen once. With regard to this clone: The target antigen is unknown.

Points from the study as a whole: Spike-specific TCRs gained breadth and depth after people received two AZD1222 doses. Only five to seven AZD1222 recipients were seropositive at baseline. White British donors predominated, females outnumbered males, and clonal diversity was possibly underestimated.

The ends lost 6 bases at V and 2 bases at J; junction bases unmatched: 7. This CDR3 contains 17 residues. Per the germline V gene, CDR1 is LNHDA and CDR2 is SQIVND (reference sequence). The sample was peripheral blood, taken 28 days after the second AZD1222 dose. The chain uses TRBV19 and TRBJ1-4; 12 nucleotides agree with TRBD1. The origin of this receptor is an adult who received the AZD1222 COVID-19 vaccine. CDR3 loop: CASSSRDRGLTNEKLFF. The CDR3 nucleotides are TGTGCCAGTAGCAGCCGGGACAGGGGGCTTACTAATGAAAAACTGTTTTTT.